The entry that follows covers one T cell receptor beta chain sequence. Its antigen is not known. TCRdb re-called the 5' RACE reads and catalogs CDR3 proteins one per entry, DNA excluded. The sample table sets out fewer than 400,000 distinct CDR3 sequences. CDR1 is SGHAT, CDR2 FQNNGV, per germline. The CDR3 is 16 amino acids. The data were obtained in a study of T cells expressing NK-cell markers. Points from the study as a whole: Clarity on HCMV specificity was lacking for the expanded NKG2C+ T cell clones.

Sequencing used blood T cells: a sorted CD56 or NKG2C T cell subset, CD4+ or CD8+ T cells, or bulk PBMC T cells (not recorded which). The sequence was collected from a man aged 18-75 years in good health. The rearrangement joins TRBV11-2 to TRBJ2-1; TCRdb reports TRBD1, a call that lacks DNA to check it against. The CDR3 is CASSARTGGLHDEQFF.